Ten or more counts support the clone carrying this T cell receptor beta chain. The antigen remains unidentified. This sample was included in a study of CD8 T cells in ankylosing spondylitis. Trimming removed 6 bases from V and 3 bases from J, with 17 bases in between. The CDR3 extends over 15 amino acids. A quantitative 5'-RACE method, one with molecular barcodes, was used to make TCR beta libraries. TCRdb re-called the 5' RACE reads through MiXCR, storing one row per CDR3 protein. The data hold about 130,000 distinct CDR3 sequences, with around 13% observed a single time. Study findings and constraints: Reactive arthritis synovial fluid and blood previously showed some of these motif variants.

The sequencing sample was made of blood, either unsorted or a sorted T cell fraction (not recorded which). The rearrangement uses TRBV12-3 or TRBV12-4 and TRBJ1-1; no clear D gene. This clonotype was sampled from a female donor with ankylosing spondylitis or in good health (not recorded which). This chain's CDR3 is CASSNRVGKDTEAFF. The CDR3, as DNA: TGTGCCAGCAGCAATAGGGTGGGAAAAGACACTGAAGCTTTCTTT.